This paragraph reports one TCR beta chain. These data belong to a study of cytomegalovirus exposure and HLA in healthy donors. This CDR3 is built from 16 residues. V was clipped by 3 bases and J by 5 bases; unmatched bases: 12. CDR1 is SNHLY and CDR2 is FYNNEI in the germline V gene. 60 Vbeta and 13 Jbeta primers were used in PCR. Measured with immunoSEQ multiplex PCR; TCRdb has only the in-frame clones, and not every one. The sample contains about 150,000 clones, 73% of which appear only once. The chain recombines TRBV2 with TRBJ2-5; 7 bases align to TRBD1. The sequencing sample was made of PBMCs. The TCR was taken from a woman between 18 and 29 years old in good health and CMV-seronegative. This CDR3 is CASSDLSATGRETQYF. The CDR3 DNA reads TGTGCCAGCAGTGATCTTTCCGCGACAGGGCGGGAGACCCAGTACTTC.